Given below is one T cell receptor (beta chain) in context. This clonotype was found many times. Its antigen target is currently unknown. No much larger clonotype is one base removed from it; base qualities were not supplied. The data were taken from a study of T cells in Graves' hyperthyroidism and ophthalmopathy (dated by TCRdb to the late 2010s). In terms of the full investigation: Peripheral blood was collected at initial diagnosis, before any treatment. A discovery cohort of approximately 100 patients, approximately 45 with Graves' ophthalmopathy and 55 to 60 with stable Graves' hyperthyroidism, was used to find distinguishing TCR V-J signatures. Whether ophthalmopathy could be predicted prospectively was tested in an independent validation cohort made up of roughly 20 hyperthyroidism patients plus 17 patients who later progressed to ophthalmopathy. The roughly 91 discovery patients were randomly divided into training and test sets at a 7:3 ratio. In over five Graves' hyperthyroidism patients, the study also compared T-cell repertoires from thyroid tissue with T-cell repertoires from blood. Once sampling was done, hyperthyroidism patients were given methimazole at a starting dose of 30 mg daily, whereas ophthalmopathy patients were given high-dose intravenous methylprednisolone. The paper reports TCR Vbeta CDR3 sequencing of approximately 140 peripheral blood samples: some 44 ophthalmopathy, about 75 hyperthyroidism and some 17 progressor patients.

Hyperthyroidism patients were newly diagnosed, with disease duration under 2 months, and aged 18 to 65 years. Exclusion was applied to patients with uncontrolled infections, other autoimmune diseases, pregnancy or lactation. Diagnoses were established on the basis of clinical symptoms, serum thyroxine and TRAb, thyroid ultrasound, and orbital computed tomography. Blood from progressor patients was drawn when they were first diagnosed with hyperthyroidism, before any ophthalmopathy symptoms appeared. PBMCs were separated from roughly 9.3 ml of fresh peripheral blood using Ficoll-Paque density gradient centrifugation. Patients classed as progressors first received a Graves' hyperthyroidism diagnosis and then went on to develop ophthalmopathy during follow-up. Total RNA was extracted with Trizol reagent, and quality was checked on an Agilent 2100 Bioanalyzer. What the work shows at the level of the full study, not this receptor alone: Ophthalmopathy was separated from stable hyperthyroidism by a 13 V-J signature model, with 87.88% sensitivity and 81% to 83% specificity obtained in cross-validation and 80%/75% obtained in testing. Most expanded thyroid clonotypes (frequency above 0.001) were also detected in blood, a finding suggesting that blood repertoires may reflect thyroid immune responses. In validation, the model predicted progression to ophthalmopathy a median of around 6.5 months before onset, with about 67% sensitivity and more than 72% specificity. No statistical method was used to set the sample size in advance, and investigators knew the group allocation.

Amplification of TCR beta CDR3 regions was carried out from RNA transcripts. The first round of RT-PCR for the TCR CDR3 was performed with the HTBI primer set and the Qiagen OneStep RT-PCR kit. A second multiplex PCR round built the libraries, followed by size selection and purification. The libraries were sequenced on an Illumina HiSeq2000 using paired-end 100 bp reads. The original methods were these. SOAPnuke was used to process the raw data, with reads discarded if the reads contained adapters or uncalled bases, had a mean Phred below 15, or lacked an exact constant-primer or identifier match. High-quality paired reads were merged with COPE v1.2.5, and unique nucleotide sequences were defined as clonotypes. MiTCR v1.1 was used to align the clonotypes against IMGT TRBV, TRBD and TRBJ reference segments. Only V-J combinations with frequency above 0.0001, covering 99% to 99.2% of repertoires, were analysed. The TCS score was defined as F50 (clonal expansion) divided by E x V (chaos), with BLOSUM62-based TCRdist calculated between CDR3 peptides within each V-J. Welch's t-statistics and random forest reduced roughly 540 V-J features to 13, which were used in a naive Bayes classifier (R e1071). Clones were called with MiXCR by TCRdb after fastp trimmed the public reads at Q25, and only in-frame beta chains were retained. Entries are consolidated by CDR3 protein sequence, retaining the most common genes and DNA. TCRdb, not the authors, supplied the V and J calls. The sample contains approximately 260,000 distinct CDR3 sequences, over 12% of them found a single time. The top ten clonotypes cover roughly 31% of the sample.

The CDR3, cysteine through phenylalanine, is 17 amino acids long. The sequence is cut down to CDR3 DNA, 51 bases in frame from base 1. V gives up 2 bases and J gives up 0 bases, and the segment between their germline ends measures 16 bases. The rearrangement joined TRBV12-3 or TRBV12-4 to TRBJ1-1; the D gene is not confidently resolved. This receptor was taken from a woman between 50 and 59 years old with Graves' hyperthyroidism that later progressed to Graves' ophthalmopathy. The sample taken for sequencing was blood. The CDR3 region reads CASSLTVRLGVNTEAFF. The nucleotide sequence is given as TGTGCCAGCAGTTTAACGGTCCGACTTGGGGTGAACACTGAAGCTTTCTTT.